This section outlines one T cell receptor (beta chain) sequence together with its context. Its antigen is not known. This record comes from a study of post-analysis software for immune sequencing data. General study findings and limits: Relative to controls, patients had 5 or 6 TRBV segments at higher frequency, with TRBV5-6, TRBV5-1 and TRBV20-1 among these.

cDNA libraries of TCR beta carried unique molecular identifiers. TCRdb passed the PCR reads through MiXCR, listing each CDR3 protein once. Here the sample spans roughly 800,000 distinct CDR3 sequences, 25% to 30% being singletons. V lost 8 bases and J 1 base, leaving 16 bases between the germline ends. This CDR3 is 15 amino acids long. Looked up from germline, CDR1 is SEHNR and CDR2 is FQNEAQ (reference sequence). The V and J genes are TRBV7-9 and TRBJ2-3, with unresolved D. The source of this sequence is a girl aged 5 to 17 with multiple sclerosis. The sequenced sample consisted of blood. This CDR3 is CASSLAVAGTDTQYF. As DNA, the CDR3 is TGTGCCAGCTCCCTCGCGGTGGCCGGCACAGATACGCAGTATTTT.